What follows are 23 T cell receptor beta chains derived from one specimen sequenced in a study of blood T cell repertoires in COVID-19. Data came from immunoSEQ multiplex PCR; TCRdb stores just in-frame clones and leaves some out. The sample lists 200,000 to 250,000 clones, roughly 81% seen once, with 4% in the top ten. Sequences were obtained from peripheral blood. The receptors here all came from a man in his fifties or sixties with acute or convalescent COVID-19.

CDR3 sequence reads: CASSLGRDVAGGGRAFF. CDR3 DNA sequence: TGTGCCAGCAGCTTAGGTAGGGACGTAGCGGGAGGGGGAAGAGCTTTCTTT. This chain links TRBV7-4 with TRBJ1-1; a weak D match, TRBD1 (6 bases). Germline assignment: CDR1 SGHVT and CDR2 SQSDAQ. V was pared by 1 base and J by 10 bases, with 25 bases between. CDR3 size: 17 residues. Using reference TRBV7-4 and TRBJ1-1 for the parts outside the CDR3, the full variable domain is GAGVSQSPRYKVAKRGRDVALRCDSISGHVTLYWYRQTLGQGSEVLTYSQSDAQRDKSGRPSGRFSAERPERSVSTLKIQRTEQGDSAVYLCASSLGRDVAGGGRAFFGQGTRLTVV.

This rearrangement joins TRBV12-2 to TRBJ2-7; TRBD1 reflects the table's D call only, with no check against the DNA. TRBV12-2 is a recognized pseudogene. CDR3 size: 18 residues. The DNA for the CDR3 is TGTGCAAGTCGCCCCAGGGGACAGGGAAGGCCCAAAAACTACGAGCAGTACTTC. It specifies CASRPRGQGRPKNYEQYF.

This clone was picked up one time. The chain carries TRBV5-1 and TRBJ2-7; 7 nucleotides match TRBD2. CDR1 and CDR2 from the germline V gene are SGHRS and YFSETQ. The ends lost 4 bases at V and 0 bases at J; junction bases unmatched: 10. The CDR3 is 16 residues long. The CDR3 spells CASSVLYGTNSYEQYF. CDR3 DNA: TGCGCCAGCAGCGTGTTATACGGGACTAACTCCTACGAGCAGTACTTC.

V usage is TRBV2 and J usage is TRBJ1-3; D is unclear. This CDR3 has 16 amino acids. With 4 bases removed from V and 3 bases from J, the gap between germline ends came to 16 bases. The germline V gene encodes CDR1 SNHLY and CDR2 FYNNEI. CDR3 nucleotides: TGTGCCAGCAGTGTGCGAACCCAAGGACTTGGAAACACCATATATTTT. Protein product: CASSVRTQGLGNTIYF.

This clone came up a few times. The gene calls are TRBV7-9 and TRBJ1-6; D uncertain. The ends were cut back, 7 bases at V and 0 bases at J, with 13 bases in the middle. Per the germline V gene, CDR1 is SEHNR and CDR2 is FQNEAQ (reference sequence). The CDR3 runs 16 residues. The CDR3 region is CASTSRESSYNSPLHF. For the CDR3, the DNA is TGTGCCAGCACCTCCCGGGAGAGCTCCTATAATTCACCCCTCCACTTT.

J is TRBJ1-1 and V is TRBV25-1, with D uncertain. V was trimmed by 1 base and J by 11 bases, leaving 17 bases between them. Germline V gives CDR1 MGHDK, CDR2 SYGVNS. The CDR3 runs to 14 residues. CDR3 DNA sequence: TGTGCCAGCAGTGAATGGGATGGTGGGTCGGGGGCTTTCTTT. It codes for CASSEWDGGSGAFF.

This chain uses TRBV7-8 with TRBJ1-6, with TRBD1 matching over 8 bases. The CDR3 has 15 amino acids. Germline V gene lookup returns CDR1 SGHVS and CDR2 FQNEAQ. After removal of 3 bases from V and 8 bases from J, the junction contained 6 bases not matched to a gene. CDR3 protein: CASSLDREFDSPLHF. CDR3 in DNA: TGTGCCAGCAGCTTGGACAGGGAGTTTGATTCACCCCTCCACTTT.

This rearrangement joins TRBV3-1 (or the pseudogene TRBV3-2) to TRBJ1-2, with 9 positions matching TRBD1. V shed 2 bases and J 6 bases; nucleotides not matched to a gene: 4. The germline V gene encodes CDR1 LGHDT and CDR2 YNNKEL (reference sequence). The CDR3 contains 14 residues. The CDR3 region has the DNA TGTGCCAGCAGCCAATCTACAGGGGGCCATGGCTACACCTTC. It yields the protein CASSQSTGGHGYTF.

V usage is TRBV5-8 and J usage is TRBJ2-3; 8 positions agree with TRBD2. V was clipped by 2 bases and J by 2 bases; unmatched bases: 10. The CDR3 is made up of 17 amino acids. Per the germline V gene, CDR1 is SGHTS and CDR2 is YDEGEE. CDR3 protein: CASSFRTTSGFTDTQYF. In nucleotides, the CDR3 is TGTGCCAGCAGCTTTAGGACTACTAGCGGCTTCACAGATACGCAGTATTTT.

The gene calls are TRBV3-1 (or the pseudogene TRBV3-2) and TRBJ2-7; TRBD1 matches 7 bases. Per germline, CDR1 LGHDT and CDR2 YNNKEL (reference sequence). The length of the CDR3 is 15 residues. V lost 4 bases, J lost 1 base, and 7 bases stayed unmatched. The CDR3 DNA follows: TGTGCCAGCAGCCGAGAGATGGACAGGTCCTACGAGCAGTACTTC. As protein: CASSREMDRSYEQYF.

The rearrangement links TRBV12-5 to TRBJ2-1; 13 bases match TRBD2. The V gene end was trimmed by 2 bases and the J gene end by 7 bases; junction bases not matched to a gene: 2. The CDR3 consists of 15 residues. Germline CDR1 and CDR2: LGHNT and FRNRAP. CDR3 sequence: CASGLPGLAGNEQFF. The CDR3 DNA is TGTGCTAGTGGTTTGCCGGGACTAGCGGGGAATGAGCAGTTCTTC.

The V gene is TRBV5-1, the J gene TRBJ1-2; 8 bases align to TRBD1. This CDR3 region has 14 residues. Trimming at V came to 5 bases and at J to 6 bases, leaving 9 bases not matched to a gene. In germline, CDR1 is SGHRS, CDR2 YFSETQ. The CDR3 DNA reads as TGCGCCAGCAGTCTCAAGGCAGGGGGCCATGGCTACACCTTC. Amino acid sequence: CASSLKAGGHGYTF.

The chain is built from TRBV10-3 and TRBJ1-2; TRBD1 matches 11 bases. V trimming: 8 bases; J trimming: 6 bases; junction bases outside the gene matches: 5. Germline CDR1 is ENHRY and CDR2 is SYGVKD. This CDR3 spans 13 amino acids. The CDR3 protein is CAIGKGQGDGYTF. CDR3 sequence (DNA): TGTGCCATCGGTAAGGGACAGGGGGATGGCTACACCTTC.

This chain links TRBV6-5 with TRBJ2-5; D may be TRBD1 (6 bases). The V end was cut by 6 bases, the J end by 0 bases, with 11 bases between. Germline CDR1 and CDR2: MNHEY and SVGAGI. There are 14 residues in the CDR3. CDR3 loop: CASSGTGYQETQYF. The CDR3 DNA follows: TGTGCCAGCAGCGGAACAGGGTACCAAGAGACCCAGTACTTC.

The chain uses TRBV29-1 and TRBJ2-1; possible D gene TRBD1, 7 bases. V lost 7 bases, J lost 0 bases, and 25 bases lay in between. Per the germline V gene, CDR1 is SQVTM and CDR2 is ANQGSEA. The CDR3 totals 18 residues. CDR3 sequence: CSGLGRGDGAYSYNEQFF. The CDR3, as DNA: TGCAGCGGCCTGGGCAGGGGGGACGGGGCCTACTCCTACAATGAGCAGTTCTTC.

CDR3: CASSEGGGVDGYTF. The CDR3 DNA reads as TGTGCCAGCAGTGAAGGGGGGGGCGTGGATGGCTACACCTTC. The rearrangement uses TRBV6-1 and TRBJ1-2; a possible D gene is TRBD1 (6 bases). V lost 1 base, J lost 6 bases, and 12 bases lay in between. The V gene's germline CDR1 is MNHNS and CDR2 SASEGT. CDR3 size: 14 residues.

V gene TRBV5-6 combines with J gene TRBJ2-3, with no clear D. V lost 1 base and J lost 0, with 6 bases in between. CDR1 and CDR2 from the germline V gene are SGHDT and YYEEEE. The CDR3 loop spans 14 amino acids. For the CDR3, the DNA is TGTGCCAGCAGCTTGCCAGGTAGCACAGATACGCAGTATTTT. It is translated as CASSLPGSTDTQYF.

The chain is built from TRBV4-1 and TRBJ2-5, with D possibly TRBD2 on 6 matching bases. This CDR3 has 15 amino acids. The V end was cut by 3 bases, the J end by 2 bases, with 13 bases between. Germline V gene lookup returns CDR1 MGHRA and CDR2 YSYEKL. The chain's CDR3 is CASSQWRGHQETQYF. CDR3 bases: TGCGCCAGCAGCCAGTGGCGGGGCCATCAAGAGACCCAGTACTTC.

The V gene is TRBV28, the J gene TRBJ1-3, with 7 positions matching TRBD1. The CDR3 has 15 residues. J was trimmed by 1 base and V by 6 bases; bases with no gene match: 6. Germline CDR1 reads MDHEN; CDR2 reads SYDVKM. CDR3 bases: TGTGCCAGCAGCCCTTGGGGACAGTCTGGAAACACCATATATTTT. This gives the protein CASSPWGQSGNTIYF.

The chain recombines TRBV4-1 with TRBJ2-3; the match to TRBD2 covers 9 bases. Trimming took 4 bases from V and 1 from J; bases not matched to a gene: 6. The CDR3 runs 16 residues. Germline lookup yields CDR1 MGHRA and CDR2 YSYEKL. CDR3: CASSPGLALGTDTQYF. DNA for the CDR3: TGCGCCAGCAGCCCGGGACTAGCTTTAGGCACAGATACGCAGTATTTT.

The chain links TRBV6-5 to TRBJ1-2; D is possibly TRBD1 (6 bases). The CDR3 is 12 amino acids. Germline V lookup: CDR1 MNHEY, CDR2 SVGAGI. The ends were cut back, 9 bases at V and 7 bases at J, with 15 bases in the middle. The CDR3: CASSTGSLGYTF. CDR3 in DNA: TGTGCCAGTAGTACAGGGTCGCTTGGCTACACCTTC.

This clone has only one observation. The rearrangement links TRBV30 to TRBJ1-5; the D is unclear. Germline lookup yields CDR1 GTSNPN and CDR2 SVGIG (reference sequence). V was cut by 0 bases and J by 1 base, with 7 bases left in between. This CDR3 comprises 14 residues. CDR3 protein: CAWSVRRSNQPQHF. DNA for the CDR3: TGTGCCTGGAGTGTACGTCGGAGCAATCAGCCCCAGCATTTT.

Points on this clone: One junction end disagrees with the germline gene, perhaps due to a read error. This rearrangement joins TRBV30 to TRBJ2-7; 8 bases map to TRBD1. The germline gives CDR1 GTSNPN, CDR2 SVGIG (reference sequence). This CDR3 is built from 11 residues. CDR3: CAWSAGDRGCF. The CDR3 DNA is TGTGCCTGGAGCGCCGGAGACAGGGGATGCTTC.